This T cell receptor (beta chain) comes out of a study of blood T cell repertoires in COVID-19. The repertoire was sequenced with immunoSEQ multiplex PCR; TCRdb's copy has only in-frame clones and lacks some. The sample lists some 74,000 clones, around 87% occurring once. The CDR3 spans 15 residues. Germline V gene sequence: CDR1 SGDLS, CDR2 YYNGEE. Trimming removed 0 bases from V and 6 bases from J, with 15 bases in between. What was sequenced was peripheral blood. The clonotype was recovered from a man in his fifties or sixties with active COVID-19. The rearrangement joins TRBV9 to TRBJ1-2; tentatively, D is TRBD1 (5 bases). CDR3 protein: CASSVVGGGNDGYTF. CDR3 DNA sequence: TGTGCCAGCAGCGTAGTCGGTGGGGGGAACGATGGCTACACCTTC.